These 21 T cell receptor beta chains were all obtained from the same sample, sequenced in a study of T cells in Graves' hyperthyroidism and ophthalmopathy. Regions amplified from RNA transcripts were the TCR beta CDR3 regions. Researchers ran a first-round RT-PCR on the TCR CDR3 using the HTBI primer set. Via MiXCR, TCRdb re-called the multiplex PCR reads, giving one row per CDR3 protein. The sample carries under 650,000 distinct CDR3 sequences, around 15% recorded once. Sequencing input: blood. All receptors come from a woman in her thirties with Graves' hyperthyroidism.

This clonotype came up many times. The chain uses TRBV30 and TRBJ1-2; no clear D gene. This CDR3 region has 15 residues. V lost 3 bases, J lost 3 bases, and 17 bases lay in between. Germline values: CDR1 GTSNPN, CDR2 SVGIG (reference sequence). The CDR3 sequence: CAWRVGLTDDYGYTF. Written as DNA, the CDR3 is TGTGCCTGGAGAGTCGGTTTGACCGACGACTATGGCTACACCTTC. Variable domain in full (rest from reference TRBV30 and TRBJ1-2): SQTIHQWPATLVQPVGSPLSLECTVEGTSNPNLYWYRQAAGRGLQLLFYSVGIGQISSEVPQNLSASRPQDRQFILSSKKLLLSDSGFYLCAWRVGLTDDYGYTFGSGTRLTVV.

This clonotype was seen a few times. The rearrangement links TRBV9 to TRBJ1-1; possibly TRBD1 for D (5 bases). V was pared by 0 bases and J by 3 bases, with 9 bases between. Germline assignment: CDR1 SGDLS and CDR2 YYNGEE. The CDR3 extends over 14 amino acids. The CDR3 DNA follows: TGTGCCAGCAGCGTAGCTGGAGGGGACACTGAAGCTTTCTTT. This gives the protein CASSVAGGDTEAFF.

V gene TRBV6-2 or TRBV6-3 combines with J gene TRBJ2-3; D is perhaps TRBD2 (5 bases). The CDR3 length is 17 residues. CDR1 is MNHEY, CDR2 SVGEGT, per germline. The V end was cut by 2 bases, the J end by 0 bases, with 15 bases between. This CDR3 is CASSYPLWRVSTDTQYF. The CDR3 DNA follows: TGTGCCAGCAGTTACCCCCTTTGGCGGGTTAGCACAGATACGCAGTATTTT.

This clonotype was seen many times. CDR3 loop: CASSQWTGDETQYF. The DNA of the CDR3 is TGTGCCAGCAGCCAATGGACAGGGGACGAGACCCAGTACTTC. This chain uses TRBV11-3 with TRBJ2-5; the match to TRBD1 covers 9 bases. CDR1 and CDR2 from the germline V gene are SGHNT and YENEEA. The length of the CDR3 is 14 residues. J lost 5 bases, V lost 5 bases, and 6 bases had no gene match.

This clonotype was seen a handful of times. The junction shows a germline mismatch at one end, possibly a read error. The CDR3 is CASSGQGYERYF. In nucleotides, the CDR3 is TGCGCCAGCAGTGGTCAGGGGTACGAGCGGTACTTC. The chain uses TRBV5-1 and TRBJ2-7; maybe TRBD1 (6 bases). The CDR3 length is 12 residues. Looked up from germline, CDR1 is SGHRS and CDR2 is YFSETQ.

This clonotype was detected many times. The chain links TRBV7-2 to TRBJ2-7, with D maybe TRBD1 (6 bases). V dropped 5 bases and J dropped 1 base, with 12 bases sitting between them. This CDR3 has 14 residues. Germline lookup yields CDR1 SGHTA and CDR2 FQGNSA. The CDR3 sequence: CASSRLQGSYEQYF. As DNA, the CDR3 is TGTGCCAGCAGCAGGTTACAGGGTTCCTACGAGCAGTACTTC.

This clonotype was counted a few times. V is TRBV5-5 and J is TRBJ2-1; TRBD2 agrees at 8 bases. CDR1 and CDR2 from the germline V gene are SGHKS and YYEKEE (reference sequence). The CDR3 extends over 17 amino acids. V lost 4 bases and J lost 1; bases outside the gene matches: 10. CDR3 DNA: TGTGCCAGCAGCCCGTGGACTAGCCTGGTATCCTACAATGAGCAGTTCTTC. Residues: CASSPWTSLVSYNEQFF.

The gene calls are TRBV19 and TRBJ2-7; D is unclear. CDR1 is LNHDA and CDR2 is SQIVND in the germline V gene (reference sequence). This CDR3 comprises 16 residues. Trimming removed 1 base from V and 2 bases from J, with 15 bases in between. In DNA, the CDR3 is TGTGCCAGTAGTATAGGACCCTATACCCAGACCTACGAGCAGTACTTC. As protein: CASSIGPYTQTYEQYF.

The rearrangement uses TRBV11-2 and TRBJ2-3; D perhaps matches TRBD2 (6 bases). The V gene lost 3 bases and the J gene lost 3 bases, with 16 bases spanning the gap. The CDR3 sequence is 16 residues long. Germline lookup yields CDR1 SGHAT and CDR2 FQNNGV. Here the CDR3 DNA reads TGTGCCAGCAGCTTGGCCGGCGGGATCGTGACAGATACGCAGTATTTT. This codes for CASSLAGGIVTDTQYF.

This clonotype has a handful of counts. The V and J genes are TRBV12-3 or TRBV12-4 and TRBJ1-4, with a possible D match to TRBD1 (6 bases). The CDR3 loop spans 17 amino acids. With 1 base removed from V and 0 bases from J, the gap between germline ends came to 12 bases. For the CDR3, the DNA is TGTGCCAGCAGTTTAGAAGGGGGGGCCCCAACTAATGAAAAACTGTTTTTT. It translates to CASSLEGGAPTNEKLFF.

At least ten counts were recorded for this clonotype. This rearrangement joins TRBV7-2 to TRBJ2-1; 7 bases match TRBD1. Germline CDR1 is SGHTA and CDR2 is FQGNSA. The V gene end was trimmed by 1 base and the J gene end by 4 bases; junction bases not matched to a gene: 4. The CDR3 loop spans 15 amino acids. CDR3 sequence: CASSLEDRVYNEQFF. The CDR3 DNA follows: TGTGCCAGCAGCTTAGAAGACAGGGTATACAATGAGCAGTTCTTC.

This clonotype was detected ten times or more. The CDR3 region has the DNA TGTGCCAGCAGTTTAAACCGAATTAAAAAAAACATTCAGTACTTC. It is translated as CASSLNRIKKNIQYF. J is TRBJ2-4 and V is TRBV12-3 or TRBV12-4; D not resolved. V lost 2 bases and J lost 4, with 12 bases in between. This CDR3 is 15 amino acids long.

Comment on this clonotype: One end of the junction does not line up with germline, which may come from a read error. The chain couples TRBV5-1 to TRBJ2-1, with 9 bases lining up with TRBD1. CDR3 length: 20 amino acids. Germline CDR1 SGHRS, CDR2 YFSETQ. This CDR3 reads CASSHPGQGTSKSSYSEQFF. The CDR3 DNA is TGCGCCAGCAGCCATCCGGGACAGGGAACTAGCAAGAGCTCCTACAGTGAGCAGTTCTTC. The complete variable domain, with remaining parts taken from reference TRBV5-1 and TRBJ2-1, reads KAGVTQTPRYLIKTRGQQVTLSCSPISGHRSVSWYQQTPGQGLQFLFEYFSETQRNKGNFPGRFSGRQFSNSRSEMNVSTLELGDSALYLCASSHPGQGTSKSSYSEQFFGPGTRLTVL.

The rearrangement links TRBV7-8 to TRBJ1-1; D ambiguous. This CDR3 has 13 residues. V lost 3 bases, J lost 6 bases, and 11 bases lay in between. The V gene's germline CDR1 is SGHVS and CDR2 FQNEAQ. This CDR3 reads CASSFRIAPEAFF. For the CDR3, the DNA is TGTGCCAGCAGCTTTAGAATTGCCCCTGAAGCTTTCTTT.

The chain couples TRBV5-1 to TRBJ2-5; D remains unclear. Germline V gives CDR1 SGHRS, CDR2 YFSETQ. This CDR3 has 15 amino acids. V shed 1 base and J shed 5 bases, with 15 bases lying between them. CDR3 DNA sequence: TGCGCCAGCAGCTTGCCCGGATTGGATTTTGAGACCCAGTACTTC. It yields the protein CASSLPGLDFETQYF.

In regard to this clonotype: A clone one base away is much larger, so this may be a read error. The genes are TRBV13 and TRBJ1-1; D possibly corresponds to TRBD1 (6 bases). This CDR3 is 15 amino acids long. The germline V gene has CDR1 PRHDT and CDR2 FYEKMQ (reference sequence). The CDR3 bases are TGTGCCAGCAGCTCACCGGGACACGAGAACACTGGAGCTTTCTTT. Protein product: CASSSPGHENTGAFF.

A few counts support this clonotype. The chain carries TRBV30 and TRBJ2-2; TRBD1 matches at 8 bases. Germline values: CDR1 GTSNPN, CDR2 SVGIG (reference sequence). The CDR3 extends over 16 amino acids. V gave up 6 bases and J gave up 0 bases; unmatched junction bases: 9. Written as DNA, the CDR3 is TGTGCCTGCAAGACAGGGGCCCTATCGAACACCGGGGAGCTGTTTTTT. As protein: CACKTGALSNTGELFF.

This clonotype was recorded at least ten times. V and J are TRBV27 and TRBJ1-2; no clear D. This CDR3 has 14 residues. Trimming removed 6 bases from V and 2 bases from J, with 13 bases in between. CDR1 is MNHEY, CDR2 SMNVEV, per germline (reference sequence). CDR3 protein: CASSQAGRNYGYTF. CDR3 sequence (DNA): TGTGCCAGCAGCCAAGCCGGACGGAACTATGGCTACACCTTC.

Regarding this clonotype: A much larger clonotype is one base distant, so this may be a read error. The rearrangement uses TRBV6-1 and TRBJ1-2; TRBD1 aligns across 7 bases. Germline lookup yields CDR1 MNHNS and CDR2 SASEGT. This CDR3 contains 13 residues. The V gene end was trimmed by 3 bases and the J gene end by 5 bases; junction bases not matched to a gene: 3. The CDR3 sequence: CASSDDRVYGYTF. The DNA for the CDR3 is TGTGCCAGCAGTGACGACAGGGTGTATGGCTACACCTTC.

This clonotype was seen a handful of times. The chain employs TRBV10-3 and TRBJ1-6, with D hard to call. The CDR3 covers 13 residues. The V end lost 0 bases, the J end lost 10 bases, and 7 bases lay between the germline ends. Looked up from germline, CDR1 is ENHRY and CDR2 is SYGVKD. The CDR3 loop is CAISESGRSPLHF. In nucleotides, the CDR3 is TGTGCCATCAGTGAGTCGGGTCGCTCACCCCTCCACTTT.

The table lists this clonotype with many counts. The chain has TRBV20-1 and TRBJ2-3; 10 bases map to TRBD1. The junction had 4 bases not matched to a gene; V was cut back by 1 base and J by 3 bases. Germline CDR1 DFQATT, CDR2 SNEGSKA (reference sequence). The CDR3 extends over 15 amino acids. CDR3 in amino acids: CSARAGTGATDTQYF. CDR3 coding DNA: TGCAGTGCTAGAGCCGGGACAGGGGCTACAGATACGCAGTATTTT.